These 32 T cell receptor beta chains were sequenced from one sample in a study of molecular identifiers for immune sequencing clone quantification. TCRdb reanalysed the PCR reads using MiXCR and keeps one entry per CDR3 protein. This table holds about 640,000 distinct CDR3 sequences, 20% found once. Material: naive CD8+ T cells from blood, with Jurkat cell RNA spiked in. Subset of the sample: FACS-sorted CD8+CD4-CCR7+CD45RA+ naive T cells. All receptors come from a human donor in good health. Some libraries in this study had Jurkat cell RNA spiked in.

The chain has TRBV27 and TRBJ1-2; D possibly corresponds to TRBD1 (6 bases). The V gene's germline CDR1 is MNHEY and CDR2 SMNVEV (reference sequence). CDR3 length: 15 residues. The V gene lost 3 bases and the J gene lost 4 bases, with 15 bases spanning the gap. DNA for the CDR3: TGTGCCAGCAGTTTCAATGGAGGGGGGCTCTATGGCTACACCTTC. Amino acids: CASSFNGGGLYGYTF.

This clonotype came up many times. The CDR3 DNA follows: TGTGCCAGCAGACCACTAGCGGGAAGCTCCTACGAGCAGTACTTC. As protein: CASRPLAGSSYEQYF. This chain links TRBV6-2 or TRBV6-3 with TRBJ2-7; 10 bases are shared with TRBD2. The CDR3 runs 15 residues. Per germline, CDR1 MNHEY and CDR2 SVGEGT. J was trimmed by 0 bases and V by 6 bases; bases with no gene match: 5.

This clonotype has ten or more counts. The chain employs TRBV4-3 and TRBJ2-7; no clear D. The CDR3 extends over 14 amino acids. V was clipped by 0 bases and J by 3 bases, with 9 bases between them. Germline V CDR1 and CDR2: LGHNA, YSLEER. The CDR3 loop reads CASSQDQGHYEQYF. CDR3 DNA sequence: TGCGCCAGCAGCCAAGATCAAGGGCACTACGAGCAGTACTTC.

This clonotype was detected only a few times. The chain has TRBV30 and TRBJ1-5; 7 bases line up with TRBD1. Looked up from germline, CDR1 is GTSNPN and CDR2 is SVGIG (reference sequence). The CDR3 has 14 amino acids. V was pared by 5 bases and J by 2 bases, with 6 bases of the junction left unmatched. CDR3 residues: CAWATGIGNQPQHF. The CDR3 DNA sequence: TGTGCCTGGGCGACAGGGATCGGCAATCAGCCCCAGCATTTT.

In its sample, this clonotype was seen many times. The DNA of the CDR3 is TGTGCCAGTATGTCAGGGGCTACATACAATGAGCAGTTCTTC. This translates into CASMSGATYNEQFF. The chain joins TRBV19 to TRBJ2-1, with D tentatively TRBD1 (6 bases). The V gene's germline CDR1 is LNHDA and CDR2 SQIVND (reference sequence). The CDR3 is 14 residues long. The ends were cut back, 7 bases at V and 4 bases at J, with 14 bases in the middle.

In the case of this clonotype: This may be a read error, as it is one base from a much larger clone. The chain recombines TRBV6-2 or TRBV6-3 with TRBJ2-7; 7 bases are shared with TRBD1. Unmatched junction bases numbered 13, after V lost 10 bases and J lost 7 bases. CDR1 is MNHEY, CDR2 SVGEGT, per germline. CDR3 length: 13 amino acids. CDR3: CANRQGGRWEQYF. The CDR3, as DNA: TGTGCCAACAGACAGGGCGGTCGGTGGGAGCAGTACTTC.

As concerns this clonotype: A much more abundant neighbour one base away suggests this may be a read error. The V call is TRBV20-1, the J call TRBJ1-1; tentatively, D is TRBD1 (5 bases). Trimming shortened V by 0 bases and J by 4 bases, and 15 bases separated the two germline ends. CDR3 length equals 15 residues. Germline V gene lookup returns CDR1 DFQATT and CDR2 SNEGSKA (reference sequence). CDR3 region: CSARDRVSPGTEAFF. CDR3 in DNA: TGCAGTGCTAGAGACAGGGTTAGCCCGGGCACTGAAGCTTTCTTT.

As regards this clonotype: This sequence may be a read error, since a much larger clone differs from it by one base. The CDR3 nucleotides are TGTGCCAGCAGCGCTCTGACAGGGCTTGGAGACACCATATATTTT. It codes for CASSALTGLGDTIYF. The chain carries TRBV9 and TRBJ1-3, with 7 positions matching TRBD1. CDR1 and CDR2 from the germline V gene are SGDLS and YYNGEE. This CDR3 has 15 amino acids.

This clonotype came up a few times. The chain carries TRBV11-2 and TRBJ2-7; 10 nucleotides match TRBD1. The trim removed 4 bases at V and 6 bases at J, leaving 9 bases unmatched. The CDR3 consists of 15 residues. Germline V lookup: CDR1 SGHAT, CDR2 FQNNGV. The CDR3 sequence: CASSSSGTGAGEQYF. The CDR3 nucleotides are TGTGCCAGCAGCTCGTCCGGGACAGGGGCCGGCGAGCAGTACTTC. The full variable domain, its missing parts supplied by reference TRBV11-2 and TRBJ2-7, is EAGVAQSPRYKIIEKRQSVAFWCNPISGHATLYWYQQILGQGPKLLIQFQNNGVVDDSQLPKDRFSAERLKGVDSTLKIQPAKLEDSAVYLCASSSSGTGAGEQYFGPGTRLTVT.

As to this clonotype: This may arise from a read error, as a much more abundant clone is one base away. The rearrangement links TRBV9 to TRBJ1-1; D is possibly TRBD1 (5 bases). The germline V and J ends were trimmed by 0 bases and 5 bases, with 11 bases remaining between them. CDR1 SGDLS and CDR2 YYNGEE come from the germline V gene. The CDR3 totals 14 residues. The CDR3 here is CASSVDGAGTEAFF. The CDR3 nucleotides read TGTGCCAGCAGCGTAGACGGGGCTGGGACTGAAGCTTTCTTT.

In its sample, this clonotype was seen many times. J is TRBJ2-2 and V is TRBV4-3; tentative D call: TRBD1 (5 bases). Trimming cost V 0 bases and J 0 bases, with 23 bases left between them. CDR3 length: 21 residues. Germline V gives CDR1 LGHNA, CDR2 YSLEER. The CDR3 DNA reads as TGCGCCAGCAGCCAAGATCTGGGCAGGGCCCCCCTACGTGCGAACACCGGGGAGCTGTTTTTT. Protein sequence: CASSQDLGRAPLRANTGELFF.

CDR3 DNA: TGTGCCATCAGTGAGATCTGGCAGGGAGATGACTATGGCTACACCTTC. This gives the protein CAISEIWQGDDYGYTF. V usage is TRBV10-3 and J usage is TRBJ1-2; tentative D call: TRBD1 (5 bases). The CDR3 is 16 amino acids. The V end was cut by 2 bases, the J end by 3 bases, with 16 bases between. CDR1 and CDR2 from the germline V gene are ENHRY and SYGVKD.

In the case of this clonotype: A read error may explain this, as a much larger clone is one base away. The chain links TRBV9 to TRBJ1-6, with D tentatively TRBD1 (5 bases). Germline V gene lookup returns CDR1 SGDLS and CDR2 YYNGEE. CDR3 length: 15 amino acids. The CDR3 sequence: CASGVGWGGSSPLHF. CDR3 nucleotide sequence: TGTGCCAGCGGCGTGGGGTGGGGGGGATCTTCACCCCTCCACTTT. Using reference TRBV9 and TRBJ1-6 for the parts outside the CDR3, the full variable domain is DSGVTQTPKHLITATGQRVTLRCSPRSGDLSVYWYQQSLDQGLQFLIQYYNGEERAKGNILERFSAQQFPDLHSELNLSSLELGDSALYFCASGVGWGGSSPLHFGNGTRLTVT.

In its sample, this clonotype was seen many times. The chain links TRBV9 to TRBJ1-2; D is undetermined. There are 17 residues in the CDR3. CDR1 is SGDLS and CDR2 is YYNGEE in the germline V gene. V shed 3 bases and J shed 0 bases, with 18 bases lying between them. The CDR3 protein is CASSGTRYPNANYGYTF. CDR3 bases: TGTGCCAGCAGCGGAACGAGGTATCCGAACGCTAACTATGGCTACACCTTC.

This chain links TRBV7-2 with TRBJ2-7; D is tentatively TRBD1 or TRBD2 (5 bases each). CDR3 size: 15 residues. Trimming cost V 4 bases and J 2 bases, with 15 bases left between them. Germline V lookup: CDR1 SGHTA, CDR2 FQGNSA. This CDR3 reads CASSSRGSNPYEQYF. The CDR3 bases are TGTGCCAGCAGCTCCCGGGGCTCAAACCCCTACGAGCAGTACTTC.

This clonotype showed up many times. The rearrangement links TRBV9 to TRBJ2-5; 11 bases align to TRBD2. CDR3 length: 16 residues. CDR1 and CDR2 from the germline V gene are SGDLS and YYNGEE. V trimming: 1 base; J trimming: 5 bases; junction bases outside the gene matches: 7. The CDR3 sequence: CASSVTSGRPQETQYF. CDR3 nucleotide sequence: TGTGCCAGCAGCGTAACTAGCGGGAGACCGCAGGAGACCCAGTACTTC.

The CDR3 here is CATSDPLAGGGLGETQYF. The CDR3 DNA reads as TGTGCCACCAGTGATCCCCTCGCTGGAGGGGGCTTGGGAGAGACCCAGTACTTC. The chain combines TRBV24-1 with TRBJ2-5; D may be TRBD1 (7 bases). The V gene lost 3 bases and the J gene lost 4 bases, with 23 bases spanning the gap. Germline CDR1 and CDR2: KGHDR and SFDVKD. The length of the CDR3 is 18 residues.

This clonotype came up many times. The V call is TRBV7-6, the J call TRBJ2-3; 9 nucleotides agree with TRBD2. This CDR3 comprises 19 residues. V shed 0 bases and J 6 bases; nucleotides not matched to a gene: 16. The V gene's germline CDR1 is SGHVS and CDR2 FNYEAQ. The CDR3 loop reads CASSLAVGRLAALLDTQYF. As DNA, the CDR3 is TGTGCCAGCAGCTTAGCGGTCGGGAGACTAGCGGCCCTTCTGGATACGCAGTATTTT.

There are many counts of this clonotype. The V gene is TRBV5-4, the J gene TRBJ1-2, with D uncertain. V dropped 1 base and J dropped 0 bases, with 7 bases sitting between them. The CDR3 has 14 amino acids. Germline-derived CDR1 and CDR2 are SGHNT and YYREEE (reference sequence). CDR3 region: CASSLPQTNYGYTF. DNA of the CDR3: TGTGCCAGCAGCTTGCCCCAGACTAACTATGGCTACACCTTC.

This clonotype was seen at least ten times. The chain uses TRBV19 and TRBJ2-3; D gene unclear. The length of the CDR3 is 14 residues. Trimming pared 3 bases from V and 2 bases from J, leaving 9 bases between. Looked up from germline, CDR1 is LNHDA and CDR2 is SQIVND (reference sequence). This CDR3 is CASSIRQNTDTQYF. In DNA form, the CDR3 reads TGTGCCAGTAGTATTAGGCAGAACACAGATACGCAGTATTTT. The whole variable domain, filled in from reference TRBV19 and TRBJ2-3, reads DGGITQSPKYLFRKEGQNVTLSCEQNLNHDAMYWYRQDPGQGLRLIYYSQIVNDFQKGDIAEGYSVSREKKESFPLTVTSAQKNPTAFYLCASSIRQNTDTQYFGPGTRLTVL.

There are a few counts of this clonotype. V is TRBV7-6 and J is TRBJ1-4; 11 bases match TRBD1. The CDR3 is made up of 15 amino acids. The trim removed 4 bases at V and 7 bases at J, leaving 5 bases unmatched. Per the germline V gene, CDR1 is SGHVS and CDR2 is FNYEAQ. DNA for the CDR3: TGTGCCAGCAGCTCCGGACAGGGGGCAGGTGAAAAACTGTTTTTT. Residues: CASSSGQGAGEKLFF.

This chain joins TRBV6-2 or TRBV6-3 and TRBJ2-2; weak D call: TRBD1 (6 bases). There are 17 residues in the CDR3. The germline gives CDR1 MNHEY, CDR2 SVGEGT. V was shortened by 2 bases and J by 3 bases, with 16 bases between the two germline ends. The CDR3 nucleotides read TGTGCCAGCAGTTACCGGACAGCCGAATTCGACACCGGGGAGCTGTTTTTT. Translated, it gives CASSYRTAEFDTGELFF.

This clonotype appeared many times. This chain joins TRBV27 and TRBJ2-2; D might be TRBD2 (6 bases). V was pared by 0 bases and J by 5 bases, with 13 bases between. Germline CDR1 MNHEY, CDR2 SMNVEV (reference sequence). The CDR3 totals 16 residues. As DNA, the CDR3 is TGTGCCAGCAGTTTATCTGGAGGGCCTGGAACCGGGGAGCTGTTTTTT. This translates into CASSLSGGPGTGELFF.

The sample holds many counts of this clonotype. This sequence joins TRBV19 and TRBJ2-2; 12 bases fit TRBD1. V trimming: 10 bases; J trimming: 4 bases; junction bases outside the gene matches: 7. This CDR3 contains 15 residues. The germline V gene has CDR1 LNHDA and CDR2 SQIVND (reference sequence). The CDR3 loop reads CATGPGQGATGELFF. CDR3 nucleotides: TGTGCCACCGGCCCGGGACAGGGGGCCACCGGGGAGCTGTTTTTT.

Notes on this clonotype: The junction and the germline gene differ at one end; a read error may be behind it. The rearrangement joins TRBV7-7 to TRBJ2-3; D may be TRBD2 (5 bases). The CDR3 extends over 16 amino acids. CDR1 is SSHAT and CDR2 is FNYEAQ in the germline V gene (reference sequence). The CDR3 sequence is CASSQLIMGGTDTQYF. The CDR3 region has the DNA TGTGCTAGCAGCCAACTGATCATGGGAGGCACAGATACGCAGTATTTT.

CDR3 protein: CASSLMRGGPRSNEQFF. In nucleotides, the CDR3 is TGTGCCAGCAGTTTAATGCGGGGGGGGCCTAGGTCCAATGAGCAGTTCTTC. The J gene is TRBJ2-1, the V gene TRBV12-3 or TRBV12-4; 9 bases match TRBD2. The CDR3 has 17 amino acids. V dropped 2 bases and J dropped 6; count of bases not matched to a gene: 11.

Note on this clonotype: A much more abundant neighbour one base away suggests this may be a read error. The CDR3 ends on some other residue instead of the conserved phenylalanine or tryptophan, so this is likely a read error. V usage is TRBV30 and J usage is TRBJ2-3, with TRBD1 matching 9 bases. After removal of 1 base from V and 4 bases from J, the junction contained 12 bases not matched to a gene. The CDR3 covers 17 residues. Germline CDR1 is GTSNPN and CDR2 is SVGIG (reference sequence). The CDR3 DNA sequence: TGTGCCTGGAGTGGGTTGGGACAGGGTTTTTTATCAGATACGCAGTATTCT. Translation: CAWSGLGQGFLSDTQYS.

This clonotype was counted many times. The chain employs TRBV19 and TRBJ2-5; D is uncertain. The germline gives CDR1 LNHDA, CDR2 SQIVND (reference sequence). There are 13 residues in the CDR3. Trimming left V 1 base short and J 3 bases short, with 6 bases between. CDR3 bases: TGTGCCAGTAGTATAGTCGTAGAAGAGACCCAGTACTTC. This translates into CASSIVVEETQYF.

This clonotype was counted many times. The chain combines TRBV5-1 with TRBJ2-6; 8 bases are shared with TRBD1. Germline-derived CDR1 and CDR2 are SGHRS and YFSETQ. This CDR3 contains 17 residues. The V segment lost 4 bases and the J segment 4 bases; nucleotides outside the gene matches: 10. The CDR3 bases are TGCGCCAGCAGCCAGTACCCGACAGGGGACGGGGCCAACGTCCTGACTTTC. It specifies CASSQYPTGDGANVLTF. The complete variable domain, with remaining parts taken from reference TRBV5-1 and TRBJ2-6, reads KAGVTQTPRYLIKTRGQQVTLSCSPISGHRSVSWYQQTPGQGLQFLFEYFSETQRNKGNFPGRFSGRQFSNSRSEMNVSTLELGDSALYLCASSQYPTGDGANVLTFGAGSRLTVL.

This clonotype has ten or more counts. This chain links TRBV7-2 with TRBJ1-1; D is undetermined. Deletions cut 7 bases from V and 6 bases from J, with 15 bases between. CDR1 is SGHTA and CDR2 is FQGNSA in the germline V gene. The CDR3 is 13 residues long. The CDR3 sequence: CASTLGGAAEAFF. The DNA for the CDR3 is TGTGCCAGCACCTTGGGTGGTGCCGCTGAAGCTTTCTTT.

This clonotype has ten or more counts. The V call is TRBV6-2 or TRBV6-3, the J call TRBJ2-3; 7 nucleotides match TRBD2. This CDR3 comprises 15 residues. Looked up from germline, CDR1 is MNHEY and CDR2 is SVGEGT. The J segment lost 3 bases and the V segment lost 2 bases, leaving 5 bases of the junction unmatched. The CDR3 nucleotides are TGTGCCAGCAGTTACAGCGGGGCAATTACAGATACGCAGTATTTT. It encodes CASSYSGAITDTQYF.

This clonotype was detected many times. This sequence joins TRBV30 and TRBJ2-1; no firm D call. The CDR3 has 14 residues. Trimming removed 1 base from V and 0 bases from J, with 7 bases in between. Germline values: CDR1 GTSNPN, CDR2 SVGIG (reference sequence). This CDR3 is CAWSGQSSYNEQFF. The CDR3 DNA reads as TGTGCCTGGAGTGGGCAGAGCTCCTACAATGAGCAGTTCTTC.